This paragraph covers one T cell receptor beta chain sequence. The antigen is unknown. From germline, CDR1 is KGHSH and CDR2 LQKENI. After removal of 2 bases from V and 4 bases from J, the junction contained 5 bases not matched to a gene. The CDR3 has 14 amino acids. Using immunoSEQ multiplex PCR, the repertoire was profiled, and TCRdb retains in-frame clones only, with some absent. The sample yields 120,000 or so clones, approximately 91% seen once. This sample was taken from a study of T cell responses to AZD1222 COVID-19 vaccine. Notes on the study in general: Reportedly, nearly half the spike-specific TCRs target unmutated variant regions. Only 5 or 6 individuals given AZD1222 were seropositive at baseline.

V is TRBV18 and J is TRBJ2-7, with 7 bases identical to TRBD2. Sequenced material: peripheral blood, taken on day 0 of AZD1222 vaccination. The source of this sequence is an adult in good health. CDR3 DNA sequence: TGTGCCAGCTCACCAGGGCTAGCGGAGTACGAGCAGTACTTC. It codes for CASSPGLAEYEQYF.